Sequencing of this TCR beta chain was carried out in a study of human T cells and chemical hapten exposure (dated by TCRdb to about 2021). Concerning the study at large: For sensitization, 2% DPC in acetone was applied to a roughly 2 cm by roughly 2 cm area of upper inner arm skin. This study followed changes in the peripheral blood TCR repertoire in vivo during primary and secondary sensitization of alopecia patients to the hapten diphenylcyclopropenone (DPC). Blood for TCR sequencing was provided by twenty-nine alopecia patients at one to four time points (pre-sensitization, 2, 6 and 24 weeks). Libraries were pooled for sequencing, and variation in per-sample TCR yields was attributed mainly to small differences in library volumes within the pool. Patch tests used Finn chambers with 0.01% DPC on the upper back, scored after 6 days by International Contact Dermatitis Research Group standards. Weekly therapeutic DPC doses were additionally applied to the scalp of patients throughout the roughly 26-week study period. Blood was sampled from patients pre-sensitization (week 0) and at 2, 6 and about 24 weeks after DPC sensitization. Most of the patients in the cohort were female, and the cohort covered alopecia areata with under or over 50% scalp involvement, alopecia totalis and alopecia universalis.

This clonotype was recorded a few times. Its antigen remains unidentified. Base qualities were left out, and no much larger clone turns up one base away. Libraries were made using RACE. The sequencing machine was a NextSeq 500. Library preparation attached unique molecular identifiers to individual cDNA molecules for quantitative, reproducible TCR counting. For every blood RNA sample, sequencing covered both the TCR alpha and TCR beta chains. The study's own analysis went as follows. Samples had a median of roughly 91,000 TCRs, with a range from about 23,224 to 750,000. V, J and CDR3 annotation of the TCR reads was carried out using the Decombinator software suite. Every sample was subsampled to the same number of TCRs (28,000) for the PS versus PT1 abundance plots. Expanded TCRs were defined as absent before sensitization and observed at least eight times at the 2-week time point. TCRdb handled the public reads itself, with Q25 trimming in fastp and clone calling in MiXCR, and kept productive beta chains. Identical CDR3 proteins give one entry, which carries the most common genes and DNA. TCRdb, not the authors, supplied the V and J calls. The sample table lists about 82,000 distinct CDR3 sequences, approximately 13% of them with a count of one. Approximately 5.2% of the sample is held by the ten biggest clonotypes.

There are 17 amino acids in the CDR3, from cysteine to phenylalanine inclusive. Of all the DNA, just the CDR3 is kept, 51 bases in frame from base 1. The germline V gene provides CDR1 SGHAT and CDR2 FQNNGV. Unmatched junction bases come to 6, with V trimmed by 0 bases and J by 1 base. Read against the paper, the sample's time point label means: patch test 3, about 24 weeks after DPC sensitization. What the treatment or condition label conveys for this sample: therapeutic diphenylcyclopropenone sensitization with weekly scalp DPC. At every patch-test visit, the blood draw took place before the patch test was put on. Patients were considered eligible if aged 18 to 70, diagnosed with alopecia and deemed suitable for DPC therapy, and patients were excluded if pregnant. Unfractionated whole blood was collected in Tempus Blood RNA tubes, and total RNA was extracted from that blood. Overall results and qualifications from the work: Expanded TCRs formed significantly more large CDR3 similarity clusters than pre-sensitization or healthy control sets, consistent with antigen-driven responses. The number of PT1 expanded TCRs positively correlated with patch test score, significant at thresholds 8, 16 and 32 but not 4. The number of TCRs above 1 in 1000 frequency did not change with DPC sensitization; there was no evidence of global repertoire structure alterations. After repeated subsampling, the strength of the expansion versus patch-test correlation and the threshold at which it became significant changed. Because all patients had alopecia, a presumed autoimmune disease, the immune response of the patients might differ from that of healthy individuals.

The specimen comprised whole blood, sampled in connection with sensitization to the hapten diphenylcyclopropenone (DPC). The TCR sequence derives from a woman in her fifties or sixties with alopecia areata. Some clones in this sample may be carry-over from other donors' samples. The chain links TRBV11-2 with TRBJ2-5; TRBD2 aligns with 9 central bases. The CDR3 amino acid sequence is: CASSLDGIAGVQETQYF. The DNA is TGTGCCAGCAGCTTAGATGGAATAGCGGGAGTCCAAGAGACCCAGTACTTC. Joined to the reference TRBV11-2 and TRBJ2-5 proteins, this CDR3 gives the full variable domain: EAGVAQSPRYKIIEKRQSVAFWCNPISGHATLYWYQQILGQGPKLLIQFQNNGVVDDSQLPKDRFSAERLKGVDSTLKIQPAKLEDSAVYLCASSLDGIAGVQETQYFGPGTRLLVL.